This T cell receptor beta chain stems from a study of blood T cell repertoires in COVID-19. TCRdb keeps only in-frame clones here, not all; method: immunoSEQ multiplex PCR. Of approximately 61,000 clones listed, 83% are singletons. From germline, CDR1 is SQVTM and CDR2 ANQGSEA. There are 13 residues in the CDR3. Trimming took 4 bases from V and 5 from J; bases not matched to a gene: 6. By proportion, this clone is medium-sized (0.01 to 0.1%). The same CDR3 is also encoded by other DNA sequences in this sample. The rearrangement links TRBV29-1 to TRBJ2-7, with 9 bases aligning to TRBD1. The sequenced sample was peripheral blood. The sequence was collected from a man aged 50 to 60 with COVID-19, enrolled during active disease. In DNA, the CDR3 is TGCAGCGTTGCATGGACAGGGGAGAACGAGCAGTACTTC. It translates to CSVAWTGENEQYF.